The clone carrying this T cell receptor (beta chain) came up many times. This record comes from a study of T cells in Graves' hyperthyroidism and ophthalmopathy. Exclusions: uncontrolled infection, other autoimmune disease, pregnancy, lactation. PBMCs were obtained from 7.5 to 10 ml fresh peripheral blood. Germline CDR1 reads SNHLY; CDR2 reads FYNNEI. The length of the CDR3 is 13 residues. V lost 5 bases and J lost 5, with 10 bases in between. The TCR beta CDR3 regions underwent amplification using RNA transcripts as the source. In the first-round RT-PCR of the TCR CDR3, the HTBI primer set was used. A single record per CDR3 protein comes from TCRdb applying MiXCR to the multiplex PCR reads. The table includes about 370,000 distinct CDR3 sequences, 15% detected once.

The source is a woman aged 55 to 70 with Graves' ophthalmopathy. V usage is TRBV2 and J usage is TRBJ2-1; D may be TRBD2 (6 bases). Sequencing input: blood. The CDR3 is CASSRGLNNEQFF. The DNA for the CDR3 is TGTGCCAGCAGTCGGGGACTGAACAATGAGCAGTTCTTC.